Each of the 25 T cell receptor beta chains below was sequenced from the same sample in a study of cytomegalovirus exposure and HLA in healthy donors. The PCR employed 60 Vbeta primers together with 13 Jbeta primers. Libraries were prepared by immunoSEQ multiplex PCR; TCRdb keeps only in-frame clonotypes and omits some of them. The sample lists under 250,000 clones, around four fifths occurring once. Source material: PBMCs. Source of these receptors: a male donor in good health and CMV-seronegative.

This clone has just one count. V usage is TRBV9 and J usage is TRBJ2-3; 10 positions match TRBD2. The germline CDR1 and CDR2 sequences are SGDLS and YYNGEE. This CDR3 has 15 residues. V shed 4 bases and J 5 bases; nucleotides not matched to a gene: 7. The CDR3 sequence: CASSRLAGGGDTQYF. CDR3 bases: TGTGCCAGCAGCCGACTAGCGGGTGGTGGAGATACGCAGTATTTT.

This sequence joins TRBV13 and TRBJ2-4, with 7 bases that match TRBD2. V lost 4 bases, J lost 6 bases, and 6 bases stayed unmatched. The CDR3 has 14 amino acids. Germline V gives CDR1 PRHDT, CDR2 FYEKMQ (reference sequence). CDR3 residues: CASSWEGVGNIQYF. The CDR3 DNA reads as TGTGCCAGCAGCTGGGAGGGAGTGGGAAACATTCAGTACTTC.

This chain uses TRBV5-1 with TRBJ2-5; tentatively, D is TRBD1 (5 bases). The length of the CDR3 is 14 residues. Trimming shortened V by 0 bases and J by 4 bases, and 10 bases separated the two germline ends. Germline V gives CDR1 SGHRS, CDR2 YFSETQ. The CDR3 sequence is CASSLGAGPETQYF. CDR3 DNA: TGCGCCAGCAGCTTGGGGGCAGGGCCAGAGACCCAGTACTTC. The whole variable domain, remainder taken from reference TRBV5-1 and TRBJ2-5, is KAGVTQTPRYLIKTRGQQVTLSCSPISGHRSVSWYQQTPGQGLQFLFEYFSETQRNKGNFPGRFSGRQFSNSRSEMNVSTLELGDSALYLCASSLGAGPETQYFGPGTRLLVL.

The CDR3 loop is CAAFPGTGYYGYTF. The CDR3 DNA follows: TGTGCCGCGTTTCCCGGGACAGGGTACTATGGCTACACCTTC. J is TRBJ1-2 and V is TRBV6-5, with 9 bases that match TRBD1. Germline assignment: CDR1 MNHEY and CDR2 SVGAGI. The CDR3 loop spans 14 amino acids. V lost 11 bases and J lost 3; bases outside the gene matches: 10.

V is TRBV15 and J is TRBJ2-7; 8 positions agree with TRBD1. The V gene end was trimmed by 2 bases and the J gene end by 5 bases; junction bases not matched to a gene: 5. CDR3 length equals 14 residues. Germline V gene lookup returns CDR1 LNHNV and CDR2 YYDKDF (reference sequence). The CDR3 loop reads CATSRLGQGDEQYF. DNA for the CDR3: TGTGCCACCAGCAGATTAGGACAGGGCGACGAGCAGTACTTC. The full variable domain, completed using reference TRBV15 and TRBJ2-7, is DAMVIQNPRYQVTQFGKPVTLSCSQTLNHNVMYWYQQKSSQAPKLLFHYYDKDFNNEADTPDNFQSRRPNTSFCFLDIRSPGLGDTAMYLCATSRLGQGDEQYFGPGTRLTVT.

This chain links TRBV19 with TRBJ2-3, with TRBD2 identical over 10 bases. The CDR3 has 16 amino acids. The V gene end was trimmed by 5 bases and the J gene end by 2 bases; junction bases not matched to a gene: 7. From germline, CDR1 is LNHDA and CDR2 SQIVND (reference sequence). The CDR3 nucleotides are TGTGCCAGTAGTCCGGGACTAGCGACGCACACAGATACGCAGTATTTT. Protein product: CASSPGLATHTDTQYF.

This clone was seen only a few times. The V call is TRBV6-1, the J call TRBJ2-1, with D tentatively TRBD2 (5 bases). The CDR3 has 13 amino acids. CDR1 and CDR2 from the germline V gene are MNHNS and SASEGT. Trimming removed 9 bases at V and 8 bases at J, with 17 bases between. In DNA form, the CDR3 reads TGTGCCAGTAAAAGATTGCGGGTCCATGAGCAGTTCTTC. It codes for CASKRLRVHEQFF.

This rearrangement joins TRBV6-5 to TRBJ1-1; the D gene is possibly TRBD1 (6 bases). The CDR3 totals 14 residues. V lost 7 bases to trimming and J lost 2 bases, with 14 bases between them. Germline V lookup: CDR1 MNHEY, CDR2 SVGAGI. CDR3 bases: TGTGCCAGCATTCCGCCAGGGGCCAACACTGAAGCTTTCTTT. As protein: CASIPPGANTEAFF.

The V gene is TRBV15, the J gene TRBJ2-7; D gene ambiguous. V was clipped by 8 bases and J by 2 bases, with 13 bases between them. From germline, CDR1 is LNHNV and CDR2 YYDKDF (reference sequence). The CDR3 loop spans 13 amino acids. The CDR3 here is CATGEALTYEQYF. The DNA of the CDR3 is TGTGCCACCGGAGAAGCCCTCACCTACGAGCAGTACTTC.

This clone was seen once. The J gene is TRBJ2-6, the V gene TRBV28; D not resolved. Germline lookup yields CDR1 MDHEN and CDR2 SYDVKM. V was trimmed by 3 bases and J by 4 bases, leaving 10 bases between them. The CDR3 runs 15 residues. This CDR3 is CASSFANSGANVLTF. In DNA form, the CDR3 reads TGTGCCAGCAGTTTTGCAAACTCCGGGGCCAACGTCCTGACTTTC.

The rearrangement links TRBV2 to TRBJ2-7; D may be TRBD1 (5 bases). The V end lost 2 bases, the J end lost 5 bases, and 16 bases lay between the germline ends. Per the germline V gene, CDR1 is SNHLY and CDR2 is FYNNEI. CDR3 size: 15 residues. As DNA, the CDR3 is TGTGCCAGCAGTGAACAAAAGGGCAGGGTCCACGAGCAGTACTTC. Its translation: CASSEQKGRVHEQYF.

The genes are TRBV6-6 and TRBJ2-1, with D uncertain. V gave up 2 bases and J gave up 4 bases, with 6 bases separating them. This CDR3 contains 13 residues. The germline V gene encodes CDR1 MNHNY and CDR2 SVGAGI (reference sequence). The CDR3 spells CASSYEEYNEQFF. The DNA for the CDR3 is TGTGCCAGCAGTTACGAGGAATACAATGAGCAGTTCTTC.

J is TRBJ1-5 and V is TRBV18; 7 bases agree with TRBD1. The V and J ends lost 4 bases and 4 bases, in that order; junction bases with no gene match: 4. CDR3 length: 14 amino acids. Germline values: CDR1 KGHSH, CDR2 LQKENI. The CDR3 bases are TGTGCCAGCTCACGCGGACAGGCTAATCAGCCCCAGCATTTT. Its protein product is CASSRGQANQPQHF.

The chain has TRBV9 and TRBJ1-4, with a weak D call TRBD1 (5 bases). Trimming took 0 bases from V and 8 from J, leaving 11 bases between them. CDR3 length equals 14 residues. CDR1 and CDR2 from the germline V gene are SGDLS and YYNGEE. The CDR3 bases are TGTGCCAGCAGCGTAGGGCTAGGGGAAGAAAAACTGTTTTTT. Translated, it gives CASSVGLGEEKLFF.

This chain joins TRBV7-9 and TRBJ2-1, with TRBD2 identical over 8 bases. Germline CDR1 reads SEHNR; CDR2 reads FQNEAQ (reference sequence). The ends lost 1 base at V and 0 bases at J; junction bases unmatched: 8. This CDR3 is 18 amino acids long. The CDR3 spells CASSLDASGWISYNEQFF. In DNA, the CDR3 is TGTGCCAGCAGCTTAGACGCTAGCGGGTGGATCTCCTACAATGAGCAGTTCTTC. Supplemented by reference TRBV7-9 and TRBJ2-1, the full variable domain reads DTGVSQNPRHKITKRGQNVTFRCDPISEHNRLYWYRQTLGQGPEFLTYFQNEAQLEKSRLLSDRFSAERPKGSFSTLEIQRTEQGDSAMYLCASSLDASGWISYNEQFFGPGTRLTVL.

The chain couples TRBV30 to TRBJ2-7; 9 bases agree with TRBD1. The CDR3 is 13 residues long. The germline V gene encodes CDR1 GTSNPN and CDR2 SVGIG (reference sequence). V shed 6 bases and J 4 bases; nucleotides not matched to a gene: 7. The CDR3 DNA is TGTGCCTGTGACCGGGACAGGGTTTACGAGCAGTACTTC. Translating it yields CACDRDRVYEQYF.

The V and J genes are TRBV30 and TRBJ1-1, with a weak D call TRBD1 (6 bases). The CDR3 sequence is 13 residues long. CDR1 is GTSNPN, CDR2 SVGIG, per germline (reference sequence). V was trimmed by 0 bases and J by 1 base, leaving 6 bases between them. The CDR3 bases are TGTGCCTGGAGTGTAGGGGGGAACACTGAAGCTTTCTTT. Amino acid sequence: CAWSVGGNTEAFF.

In its sample, this clone was seen a few times. The CDR3 is CSGGGVTEAFF. The DNA for the CDR3 is TGCAGCGGGGGCGGGGTCACTGAAGCTTTCTTT. The chain couples TRBV29-1 to TRBJ1-1, with a weak D call TRBD1 (5 bases). CDR1 is SQVTM and CDR2 is ANQGSEA in the germline V gene. The V end lost 7 bases, the J end lost 4 bases, and 10 bases lay between the germline ends. The CDR3 runs 11 residues.

There are a few counts of this clone. The chain employs TRBV5-8 and TRBJ2-7; 8 bases are a match to TRBD1. With 4 bases clipped from V and 0 bases from J, the junction kept 6 bases outside the gene matches. CDR1 SGHTS and CDR2 YDEGEE come from the germline V gene. The CDR3 has 15 residues. The DNA of the CDR3 is TGTGCCAGCAGCGGCAGACAGGGGACCTCCTACGAGCAGTACTTC. Encoded protein: CASSGRQGTSYEQYF.

The rearrangement links TRBV18 to TRBJ2-1, with 13 bases lining up with TRBD2. CDR1 is KGHSH and CDR2 is LQKENI in the germline V gene. V shed 6 bases, J shed 4 bases, and the junction held 6 bases outside the gene matches. CDR3 length equals 16 residues. This chain's CDR3 is CASSPGLAGAYNEQFF. In DNA, the CDR3 is TGTGCCAGCTCCCCTGGACTAGCGGGAGCATACAATGAGCAGTTCTTC.

V and J are TRBV13 and TRBJ2-2; perhaps TRBD1 as D (6 bases). Trimming removed 0 bases from V and 1 base from J, with 9 bases in between. The CDR3 extends over 16 amino acids. Looked up from germline, CDR1 is PRHDT and CDR2 is FYEKMQ (reference sequence). CDR3 coding DNA: TGTGCCAGCAGCTTAGGCCTCAGGGGGAACACCGGGGAGCTGTTTTTT. It encodes CASSLGLRGNTGELFF.

This sequence joins TRBV2 and TRBJ2-7, with 7 bases identical to TRBD1. Per germline, CDR1 SNHLY and CDR2 FYNNEI. The junction had 6 bases not matched to a gene; V was cut back by 4 bases and J by 3 bases. The CDR3 is 14 residues long. The CDR3 loop is CASSVPGQYYEQYF. The DNA for the CDR3 is TGTGCCAGCAGTGTCCCGGGACAGTACTACGAGCAGTACTTC.

The chain couples TRBV4-1 to TRBJ2-2, with 7 positions matching TRBD1. Germline values: CDR1 MGHRA, CDR2 YSYEKL. The CDR3 runs to 17 residues. V shed 3 bases, J shed 0 bases, and the junction held 7 bases outside the gene matches. Written as DNA, the CDR3 is TGCGCCAGCAGCCATGTGAGGACAGGCCCGAACACCGGGGAGCTGTTTTTT. Amino acid sequence: CASSHVRTGPNTGELFF.

The V gene is TRBV5-1, the J gene TRBJ1-4; D remains unclear. Germline V gene sequence: CDR1 SGHRS, CDR2 YFSETQ. The CDR3 consists of 14 residues. V shed 4 bases and J shed 4 bases, with 11 bases lying between them. For the CDR3, the DNA is TGCGCCAGCAGCCCCAGGACTATTAATGAAAAACTGTTTTTT. This codes for CASSPRTINEKLFF.

This rearrangement joins TRBV5-1 to TRBJ2-2, with TRBD1 matching over 9 bases. Trimming took 3 bases from V and 6 from J; bases not matched to a gene: 12. The CDR3 totals 17 residues. Germline CDR1 reads SGHRS; CDR2 reads YFSETQ. This CDR3 is CASSSSDRGDRSGELFF. In DNA form, the CDR3 reads TGCGCCAGCAGCTCATCCGACAGGGGGGATCGATCCGGGGAGCTGTTTTTT.